Each of the 20 T cell receptor beta chains below was sequenced from the same sample in a study of T cells in Graves' hyperthyroidism and ophthalmopathy. Researchers amplified the TCR beta CDR3 regions from RNA transcripts. HTBI primers drove first-round RT-PCR of the TCR CDR3. TCRdb called the multiplex PCR reads again in MiXCR, with one record for every CDR3 protein. The repertoire holds 200,000 to 300,000 distinct CDR3 sequences, with almost 25% as singletons. Sequencing used blood. The receptors were sampled from a woman aged 35 to 49 with Graves' ophthalmopathy.

This clonotype was recorded many times. V gene TRBV24-1 combines with J gene TRBJ2-7; D possibly uses TRBD1 or TRBD2 (5 bases each). This CDR3 comprises 14 residues. Trimming took 6 bases from V and 3 from J, leaving 14 bases between them. The germline gives CDR1 KGHDR, CDR2 SFDVKD. CDR3 sequence reads: CATSPGTGHYEQYF. As DNA, the CDR3 is TGTGCCACCAGTCCCGGGACGGGTCACTACGAGCAGTACTTC.

This clonotype appeared many times. The chain couples TRBV7-8 to TRBJ1-1, with TRBD1 matching over 8 bases. CDR3 length: 13 amino acids. J lost 6 bases, V lost 5 bases, and 5 bases had no gene match. The V gene's germline CDR1 is SGHVS and CDR2 FQNEAQ. This chain's CDR3 is CASSIDRGAEAFF. The CDR3 DNA reads TGTGCCAGCAGCATCGACAGGGGTGCTGAAGCTTTCTTT. The full variable domain, in which reference TRBV7-8 and TRBJ1-1 provide the parts outside the CDR3, is GAGVSQSPRYKVAKRGQDVALRCDPISGHVSLFWYQQALGQGPEFLTYFQNEAQLDKSGLPSDRFFAERPEGSVSTLKIQRTQQEDSAVYLCASSIDRGAEAFFGQGTRLTVV.

This clonotype was found many times. The rearrangement links TRBV4-1 to TRBJ2-7, with D possibly TRBD2 on 5 matching bases. Per the germline V gene, CDR1 is MGHRA and CDR2 is YSYEKL. The CDR3 contains 16 residues. V was trimmed by 0 bases and J by 2 bases, leaving 14 bases between them. The CDR3 protein is CASSQDGSGSPYEQYF. The CDR3 DNA reads TGCGCCAGCAGCCAAGATGGCAGCGGTAGTCCCTACGAGCAGTACTTC.

CDR3 sequence: CASSYSSPAGNSYEQYF. The CDR3 bases are TGTGCCAGCAGTTACTCGAGCCCAGCGGGAAACTCCTACGAGCAGTACTTC. The gene calls are TRBV6-5 and TRBJ2-7; 7 bases match TRBD2. The CDR3 is 17 residues long. Germline trimming cut 0 bases from V and 0 bases from J; bases unmatched to any gene: 8. CDR1 and CDR2 (germline): MNHEY, SVGAGI.

In its sample, this clonotype was seen many times. V is TRBV6-1 and J is TRBJ2-7; 12 bases fit TRBD2. Germline V CDR1 and CDR2: MNHNS, SASEGT. The CDR3 runs to 17 residues. The J segment lost 2 bases and the V segment lost 2 bases, leaving 7 bases of the junction unmatched. The CDR3 spells CASSEIGLAGPPYEQYF. The CDR3 nucleotides are TGTGCCAGCAGTGAAATCGGACTAGCGGGACCCCCCTACGAGCAGTACTTC.

At least ten counts were recorded for this clonotype. V usage is TRBV28 and J usage is TRBJ1-2; D remains ambiguous. The CDR3 is made up of 14 amino acids. Germline V gives CDR1 MDHEN, CDR2 SYDVKM. Trimming cost V 5 bases and J 4 bases, with 14 bases left between them. The CDR3 DNA reads as TGTGCCAGCAGTGACGGGCGCCCGCCCTATGGCTACACCTTC. Amino acid sequence: CASSDGRPPYGYTF.

This clonotype appeared many times. V usage is TRBV2 and J usage is TRBJ2-2; tentatively, D is TRBD1 (5 bases). Germline CDR1 SNHLY, CDR2 FYNNEI. The CDR3 covers 14 residues. Trimming left V 7 bases short and J 4 bases short, with 13 bases between. CDR3 nucleotides: TGTGCCAGCATGGGCAGGGCGCCCACCGGGGAGCTGTTTTTT. It is translated as CASMGRAPTGELFF.

This clonotype turned up a few times. The J gene is TRBJ2-7, the V gene TRBV20-1; TRBD1 matches 11 bases. From germline, CDR1 is DFQATT and CDR2 SNEGSKA (reference sequence). The CDR3 is 14 amino acids. V lost 1 base and J lost 6; bases outside the gene matches: 5. The CDR3 here is CSARVGQGVSEQYF. CDR3 sequence (DNA): TGCAGTGCTAGAGTGGGACAGGGGGTTTCCGAGCAGTACTTC.

This clonotype was recorded many times. The chain combines TRBV19 with TRBJ1-5, with D perhaps TRBD1 (6 bases). The germline V and J ends were trimmed by 5 bases and 2 bases, with 10 bases remaining between them. The CDR3 contains 14 residues. The germline CDR1 and CDR2 sequences are LNHDA and SQIVND (reference sequence). The CDR3 spells CASSGYRGNQPQHF. The CDR3, as DNA: TGTGCCAGTAGTGGATACAGGGGCAATCAGCCCCAGCATTTT.

This clonotype came up many times. The chain combines TRBV6-1 with TRBJ1-3; 7 bases are a match to TRBD1. The CDR3 sequence is 15 residues long. In germline, CDR1 is MNHNS, CDR2 SASEGT. Trimming took 4 bases from V and 4 from J; bases not matched to a gene: 7. CDR3 in DNA: TGTGCCAGCAGTGGCCGGGACAGACCAGGAAACACCATATATTTT. It yields the protein CASSGRDRPGNTIYF.

Only a few counts were recorded for this clonotype. The chain combines TRBV10-3 with TRBJ2-7; 8 bases are shared with TRBD2. The J call is uncertain, as TRBJ2-1 better fits the DNA end. The CDR3 is made up of 13 amino acids. CDR1 ENHRY and CDR2 SYGVKD come from the germline V gene. In nucleotides, the CDR3 is TGTGCCACCAGCCAAGCGGGAGTCTACGAGCAGTTCTTC. It encodes CATSQAGVYEQFF.

At least ten counts were recorded for this clonotype. V gene TRBV7-6 combines with J gene TRBJ2-7; a weak D match, TRBD2 (6 bases). Germline CDR1 SGHVS, CDR2 FNYEAQ. This CDR3 contains 17 residues. V lost 1 base to trimming and J lost 0 bases, with 16 bases between them. The CDR3 DNA reads TGTGCCAGCAGCTTAGAACCCGGGTGGGAGGACTCCTACGAGCAGTACTTC. It translates to CASSLEPGWEDSYEQYF.

This clonotype was found once. The chain has TRBV28 and TRBJ2-7; possibly TRBD1 for D (5 bases). V was shortened by 9 bases and J by 2 bases, with 11 bases between the two germline ends. Germline-derived CDR1 and CDR2 are MDHEN and SYDVKM. The CDR3 is 12 residues long. CDR3 region: CASFDRAYEQYF. The CDR3 DNA reads as TGTGCCAGTTTCGACAGAGCCTACGAGCAGTACTTC.

This clonotype was observed at least ten times. The CDR3: CASSLSSGAGNTIYF. CDR3 in DNA: TGTGCCAGCAGTTTATCGTCTGGGGCTGGAAACACCATATATTTT. The chain recombines TRBV27 with TRBJ1-3; no definite D call. There are 15 residues in the CDR3. Trimming pared 0 bases from V and 2 bases from J, leaving 8 bases between. Germline V gene data show CDR1 as MNHEY and CDR2 as SMNVEV (reference sequence).

In this sample, this clonotype turned up a few times. Possible read error: a much larger clone is one base away. V and J are TRBV28 and TRBJ2-2; perhaps TRBD1 as D (7 bases). Per the germline V gene, CDR1 is MDHEN and CDR2 is SYDVKM. The CDR3 length is 15 residues. V lost 3 bases and J 6 bases, leaving 14 bases between the germline ends. In DNA, the CDR3 is TGTGCCAGCAGTTTGCAGGGGGGCTCATCCGGGGAGCTGTTTTTT. Residues: CASSLQGGSSGELFF.

CDR3 DNA: TGTGCCAGCAGTTTAGGCGGAGTTCGGAACTATGGCTACACCTTC. Its translation: CASSLGGVRNYGYTF. This chain connects TRBV12-3 or TRBV12-4 to TRBJ1-2; D gene uncertain. Between the trimmed V and J ends, which lost 1 base and 2 bases, there was a span of 11 bases. CDR3 length: 15 amino acids.

Many counts were recorded for this clonotype. This chain uses TRBV29-1 with TRBJ2-7; TRBD1 aligns across 7 bases. V was clipped by 4 bases and J by 3 bases; unmatched bases: 6. Germline lookup yields CDR1 SQVTM and CDR2 ANQGSEA. This CDR3 is 13 amino acids long. CDR3 DNA sequence: TGCAGCGTTGCCGGGACAGCCAACTACGAGCAGTACTTC. Translation: CSVAGTANYEQYF.

The chain recombines TRBV2 with TRBJ2-5, with 9 bases fitting TRBD2. This CDR3 is 14 amino acids long. Trimming at V came to 6 bases and at J to 5 bases, leaving 7 bases not matched to a gene. Germline V gene sequence: CDR1 SNHLY, CDR2 FYNNEI. The CDR3 DNA is TGTGCCAGCAGAATAGCGGGAGACTTGGAGACCCAGTACTTC. Protein product: CASRIAGDLETQYF.

This clonotype was recorded many times. The rearrangement joins TRBV12-3 or TRBV12-4 to TRBJ1-2; D gene unclear. V lost 2 bases to trimming and J lost 5 bases, with 9 bases between them. The CDR3 loop spans 13 amino acids. The CDR3 sequence is CASSLTAVYGYTF. CDR3 sequence (DNA): TGTGCCAGCAGTTTAACGGCCGTTTATGGCTACACCTTC.

This clonotype was counted many times. In nucleotides, the CDR3 is TGTGCCACCAGCATACCACAGGGGGCCAAAAACATTCAGTACTTC. It translates to CATSIPQGAKNIQYF. This sequence joins TRBV15 and TRBJ2-4, with TRBD1 matching 7 bases. This CDR3 is built from 15 residues. Germline assignment: CDR1 LNHNV and CDR2 YYDKDF (reference sequence). Trimming took 4 bases from V and 1 from J; bases not matched to a gene: 4.